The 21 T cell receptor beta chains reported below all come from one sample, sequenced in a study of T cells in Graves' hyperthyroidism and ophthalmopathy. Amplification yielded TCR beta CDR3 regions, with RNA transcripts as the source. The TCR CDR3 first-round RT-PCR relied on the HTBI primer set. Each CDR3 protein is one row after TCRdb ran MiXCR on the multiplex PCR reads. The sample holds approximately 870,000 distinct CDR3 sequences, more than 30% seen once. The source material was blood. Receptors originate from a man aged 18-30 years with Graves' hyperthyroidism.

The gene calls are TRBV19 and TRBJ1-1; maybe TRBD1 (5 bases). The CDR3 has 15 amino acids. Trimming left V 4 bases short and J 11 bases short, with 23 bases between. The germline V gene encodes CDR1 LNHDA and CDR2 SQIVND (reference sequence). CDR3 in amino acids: CASSSWTSGGVNAFF. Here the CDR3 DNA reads TGTGCCAGTAGTAGTTGGACTAGCGGAGGGGTGAACGCTTTCTTT.

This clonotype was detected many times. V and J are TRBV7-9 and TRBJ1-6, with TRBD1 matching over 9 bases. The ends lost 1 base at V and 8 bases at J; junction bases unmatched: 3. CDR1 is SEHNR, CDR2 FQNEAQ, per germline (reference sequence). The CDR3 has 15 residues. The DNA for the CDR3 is TGTGCCAGCAGCTTAGGGACAGGGGATTATTCACCCCTCCACTTT. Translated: CASSLGTGDYSPLHF. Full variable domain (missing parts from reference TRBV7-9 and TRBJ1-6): DTGVSQNPRHKITKRGQNVTFRCDPISEHNRLYWYRQTLGQGPEFLTYFQNEAQLEKSRLLSDRFSAERPKGSFSTLEIQRTEQGDSAMYLCASSLGTGDYSPLHFGNGTRLTVT.

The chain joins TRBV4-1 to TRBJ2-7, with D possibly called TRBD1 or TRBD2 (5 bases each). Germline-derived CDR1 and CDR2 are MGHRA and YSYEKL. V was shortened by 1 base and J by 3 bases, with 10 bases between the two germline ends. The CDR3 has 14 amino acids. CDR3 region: CASSQAGRSYEQYF. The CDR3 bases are TGCGCCAGCAGCCAAGCGGGACGTAGCTACGAGCAGTACTTC.

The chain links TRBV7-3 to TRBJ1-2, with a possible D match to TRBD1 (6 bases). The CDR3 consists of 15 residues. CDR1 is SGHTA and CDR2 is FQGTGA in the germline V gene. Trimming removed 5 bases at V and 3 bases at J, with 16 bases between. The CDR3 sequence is CASSLAGASYYGYTF. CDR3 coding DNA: TGTGCCAGCAGCCTAGCGGGGGCCTCTTACTATGGCTACACCTTC.

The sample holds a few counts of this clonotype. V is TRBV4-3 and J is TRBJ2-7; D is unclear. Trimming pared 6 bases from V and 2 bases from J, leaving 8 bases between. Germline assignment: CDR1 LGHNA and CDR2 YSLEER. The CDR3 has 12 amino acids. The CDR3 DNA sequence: TGCGCCAGCAGGGGCACCACCTACGAGCAGTACTTC. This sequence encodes CASRGTTYEQYF.

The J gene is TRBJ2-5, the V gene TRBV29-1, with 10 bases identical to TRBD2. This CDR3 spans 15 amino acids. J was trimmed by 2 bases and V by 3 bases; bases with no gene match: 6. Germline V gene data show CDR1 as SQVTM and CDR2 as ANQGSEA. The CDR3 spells CSVDRVAGGQETQYF. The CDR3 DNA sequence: TGCAGCGTTGACCGGGTAGCGGGGGGTCAAGAGACCCAGTACTTC.

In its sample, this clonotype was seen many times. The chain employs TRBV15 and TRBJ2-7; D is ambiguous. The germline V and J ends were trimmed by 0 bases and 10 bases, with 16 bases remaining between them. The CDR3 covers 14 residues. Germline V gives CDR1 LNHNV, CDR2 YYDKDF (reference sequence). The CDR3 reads CATSRDPQLSAQYF. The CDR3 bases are TGTGCCACCAGCAGAGATCCCCAGCTATCCGCTCAGTACTTC.

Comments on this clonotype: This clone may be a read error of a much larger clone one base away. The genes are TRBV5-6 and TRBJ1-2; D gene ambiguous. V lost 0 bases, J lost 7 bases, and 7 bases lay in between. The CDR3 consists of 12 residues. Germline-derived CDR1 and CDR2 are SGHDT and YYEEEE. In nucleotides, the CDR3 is TGTGCCAGCAGCTTGGCCGAGGTTGGCTACACCTTC. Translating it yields CASSLAEVGYTF.

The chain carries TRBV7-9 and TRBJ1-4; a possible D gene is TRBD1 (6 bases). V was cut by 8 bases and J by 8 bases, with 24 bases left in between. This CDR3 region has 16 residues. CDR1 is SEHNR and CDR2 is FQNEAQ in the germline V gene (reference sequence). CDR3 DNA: TGTGCCAGCTCACCGACCTACAGGGAGAGTATCGAAAAACTGTTTTTT. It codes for CASSPTYRESIEKLFF.

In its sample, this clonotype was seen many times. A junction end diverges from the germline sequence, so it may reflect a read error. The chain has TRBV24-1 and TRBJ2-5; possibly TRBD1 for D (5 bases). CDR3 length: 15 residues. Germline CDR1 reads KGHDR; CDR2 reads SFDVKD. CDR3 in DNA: TGTGCCACCAGCGATTACGGAAGGGGCCAAGAGACCCAGTACTTC. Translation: CATSDYGRGQETQYF.

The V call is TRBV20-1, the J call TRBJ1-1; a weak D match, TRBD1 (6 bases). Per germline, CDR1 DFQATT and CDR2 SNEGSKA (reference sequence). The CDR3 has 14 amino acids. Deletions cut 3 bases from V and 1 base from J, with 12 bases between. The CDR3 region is CSARRGATNTEAFF. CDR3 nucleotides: TGCAGTGCTAGGAGGGGGGCGACGAACACTGAAGCTTTCTTT.

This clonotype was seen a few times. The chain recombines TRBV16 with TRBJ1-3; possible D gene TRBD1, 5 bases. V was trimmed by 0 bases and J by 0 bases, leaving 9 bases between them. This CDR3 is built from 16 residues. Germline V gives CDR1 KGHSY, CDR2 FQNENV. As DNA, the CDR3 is TGTGCCAGCAGCCAATCGGGAGACAGCTCTGGAAACACCATATATTTT. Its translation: CASSQSGDSSGNTIYF.

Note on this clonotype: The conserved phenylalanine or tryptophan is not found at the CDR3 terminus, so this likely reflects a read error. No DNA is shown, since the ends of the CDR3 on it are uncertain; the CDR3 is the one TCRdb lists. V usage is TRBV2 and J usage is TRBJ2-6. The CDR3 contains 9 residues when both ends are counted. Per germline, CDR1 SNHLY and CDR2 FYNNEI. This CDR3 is CASSEFVTS.

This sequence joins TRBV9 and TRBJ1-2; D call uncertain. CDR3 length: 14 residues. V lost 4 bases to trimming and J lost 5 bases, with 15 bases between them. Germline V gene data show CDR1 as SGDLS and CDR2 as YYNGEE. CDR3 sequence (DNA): TGTGCCAGCAGCCAATACACCCGAGGGTATGGCTACACCTTC. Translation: CASSQYTRGYGYTF.

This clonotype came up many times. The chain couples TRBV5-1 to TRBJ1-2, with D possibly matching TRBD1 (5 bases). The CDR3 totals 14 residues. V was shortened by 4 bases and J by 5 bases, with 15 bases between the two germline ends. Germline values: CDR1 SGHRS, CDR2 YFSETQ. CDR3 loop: CASSVETVGYGYTF. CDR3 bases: TGCGCCAGCAGCGTAGAGACAGTGGGGTATGGCTACACCTTC. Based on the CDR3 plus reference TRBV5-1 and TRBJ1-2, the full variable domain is KAGVTQTPRYLIKTRGQQVTLSCSPISGHRSVSWYQQTPGQGLQFLFEYFSETQRNKGNFPGRFSGRQFSNSRSEMNVSTLELGDSALYLCASSVETVGYGYTFGSGTRLTVV.

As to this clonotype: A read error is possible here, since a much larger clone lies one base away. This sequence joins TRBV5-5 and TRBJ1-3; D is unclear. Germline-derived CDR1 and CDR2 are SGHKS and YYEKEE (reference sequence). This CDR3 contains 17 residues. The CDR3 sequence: CTSSLAFPGSSGNTIYF. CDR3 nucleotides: TGCACCAGCAGCTTGGCCTTCCCGGGGAGCTCTGGAAACACCATATATTTT.

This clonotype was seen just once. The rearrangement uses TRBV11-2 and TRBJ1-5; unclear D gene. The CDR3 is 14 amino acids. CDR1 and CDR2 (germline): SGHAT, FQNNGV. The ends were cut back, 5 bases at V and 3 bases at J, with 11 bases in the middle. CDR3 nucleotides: TGTGCCAGCAGCCAAGCAGGTATCAATCAGCCCCAGCATTTT. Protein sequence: CASSQAGINQPQHF. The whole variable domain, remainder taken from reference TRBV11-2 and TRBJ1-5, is EAGVAQSPRYKIIEKRQSVAFWCNPISGHATLYWYQQILGQGPKLLIQFQNNGVVDDSQLPKDRFSAERLKGVDSTLKIQPAKLEDSAVYLCASSQAGINQPQHFGDGTRLSIL.

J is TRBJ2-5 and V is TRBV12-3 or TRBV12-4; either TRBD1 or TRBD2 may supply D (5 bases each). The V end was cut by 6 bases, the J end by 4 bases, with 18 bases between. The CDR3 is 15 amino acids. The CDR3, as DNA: TGTGCCAGCAGCCTCGGGACCGCGTGGACAGAGACCCAGTACTTC. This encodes CASSLGTAWTETQYF.

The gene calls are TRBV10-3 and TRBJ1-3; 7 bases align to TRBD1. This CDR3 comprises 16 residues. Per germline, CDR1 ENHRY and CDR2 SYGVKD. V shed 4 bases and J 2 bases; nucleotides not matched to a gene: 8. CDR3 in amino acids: CAISVSATGTGNTIYF. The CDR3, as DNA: TGTGCCATCAGTGTATCGGCGACAGGGACTGGAAACACCATATATTTT.

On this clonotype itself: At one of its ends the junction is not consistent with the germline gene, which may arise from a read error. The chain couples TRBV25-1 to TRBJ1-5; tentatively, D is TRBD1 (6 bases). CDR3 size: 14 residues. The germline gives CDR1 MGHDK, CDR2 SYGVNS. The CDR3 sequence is CASRGTGSNQPQHF. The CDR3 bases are TGTGCTAGCAGAGGTACAGGGAGTAATCAGCCCCAGCATTTT.

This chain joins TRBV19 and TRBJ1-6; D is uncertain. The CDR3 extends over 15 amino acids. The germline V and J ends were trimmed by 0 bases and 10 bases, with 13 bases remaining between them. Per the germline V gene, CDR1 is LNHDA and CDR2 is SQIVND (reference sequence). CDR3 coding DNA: TGTGCCAGTAGTATAGAAGACGGCCGGGAATCACCCCTCCACTTT. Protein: CASSIEDGRESPLHF. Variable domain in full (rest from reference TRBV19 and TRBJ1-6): DGGITQSPKYLFRKEGQNVTLSCEQNLNHDAMYWYRQDPGQGLRLIYYSQIVNDFQKGDIAEGYSVSREKKESFPLTVTSAQKNPTAFYLCASSIEDGRESPLHFGNGTRLTVT.